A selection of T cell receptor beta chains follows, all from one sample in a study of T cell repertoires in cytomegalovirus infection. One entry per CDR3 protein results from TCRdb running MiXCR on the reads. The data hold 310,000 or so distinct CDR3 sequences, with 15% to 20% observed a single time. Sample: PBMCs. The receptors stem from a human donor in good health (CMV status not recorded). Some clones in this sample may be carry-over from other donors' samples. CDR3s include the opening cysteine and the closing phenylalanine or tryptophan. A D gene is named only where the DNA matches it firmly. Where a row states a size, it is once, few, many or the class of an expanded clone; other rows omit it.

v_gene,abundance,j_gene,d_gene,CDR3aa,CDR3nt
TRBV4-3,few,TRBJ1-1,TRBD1,CASSQEDRDTEAFF,TGCGCCAGCAGCCAAGAGGACAGGGACACTGAAGCTTTCTTT
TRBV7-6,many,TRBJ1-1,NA,CASSLFKNTEAFF,TGTGCCAGCAGCTTATTTAAGAACACTGAAGCTTTCTTT
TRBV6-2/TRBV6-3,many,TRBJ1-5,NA,CASSYSSAGLSNQPQHF,TGTGCCAGCAGTTACTCGAGCGCAGGGTTGAGCAATCAGCCCCAGCATTTT
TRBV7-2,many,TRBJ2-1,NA,CASSLRGDYNEQFF,TGTGCCAGCAGCTTGAGAGGGGACTACAATGAGCAGTTCTTC
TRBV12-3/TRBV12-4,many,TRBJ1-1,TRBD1,CASSQRQGRAEAFF,TGTGCCAGCAGTCAAAGACAGGGTCGCGCTGAAGCTTTCTTT
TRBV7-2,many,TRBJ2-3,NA,CASSLFGGVTDTQYF,TGTGCCAGCAGCTTATTTGGCGGGGTCACAGATACGCAGTATTTT
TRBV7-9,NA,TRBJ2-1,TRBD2,CASSIPLGRGDSYNEQFF,TGTGCCAGCAGCATCCCACTTGGGCGGGGGGACTCCTACAATGAGCAGTTCTTC
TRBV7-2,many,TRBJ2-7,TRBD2,CASSLAPGGRHEQYF,TGTGCCAGCAGCTTAGCTCCGGGGGGGCGCCACGAGCAGTACTTC
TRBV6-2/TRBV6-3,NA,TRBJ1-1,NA,CASSSGHPDTEAFF,TGTGCCAGCAGTTCGGGACACCCGGACACTGAAGCTTTCTTT
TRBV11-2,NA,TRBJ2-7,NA,CASSLDYGTAQYF,TGTGCCAGCAGCTTAGATTACGGGACCGCACAGTATTTC
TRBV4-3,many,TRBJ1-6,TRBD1,CASSQQTHGTGVISPLHF,TGCGCCAGCAGCCAACAGACCCACGGGACAGGGGTAATCTCACCCCTCCACTTT
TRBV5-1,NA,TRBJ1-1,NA,CASSLAGAYTEAFF,TGCGCCAGCAGCTTGGCAGGCGCGTACACTGAAGCTTTCTTT
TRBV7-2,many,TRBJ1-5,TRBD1,CASSLQGAGSNQPQHF,TGTGCCAGCAGCCTACAGGGGGCGGGGAGCAATCAGCCCCAGCATTTT
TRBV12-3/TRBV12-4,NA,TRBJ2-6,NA,CASSFQRSPLSGANVLTF,TGTGCCAGCAGTTTCCAACGAAGCCCCCTCTCTGGGGCCAACGTCCTGACTTTC
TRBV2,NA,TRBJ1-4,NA,CASRNQGVEKLFF,TGTGCCAGCAGAAACCAAGGAGTTGAAAAACTGTTTTTT
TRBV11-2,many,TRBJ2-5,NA,CASSPARNSGQETQYF,TGTGCCAGCAGCCCAGCGAGGAACTCGGGCCAAGAGACCCAGTACTTC
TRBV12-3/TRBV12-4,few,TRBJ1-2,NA,CASTPTGRNYGYTF,TGTGCCAGCACCCCCACCGGGCGAAACTATGGCTACACCTTC
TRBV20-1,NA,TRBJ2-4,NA,CSARGPTDRAKNIQYF,TGCAGTGCTAGAGGTCCCACGGACAGAGCCAAAAACATTCAGTACTTC
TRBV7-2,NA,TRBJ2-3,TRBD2,CASALAGGPADTQYF,TGTGCCAGCGCGCTAGCGGGGGGGCCCGCAGATACGCAGTATTTT
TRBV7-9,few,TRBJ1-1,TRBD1,CASSLEQGVTEAFF,TGTGCCAGCAGCTTAGAACAGGGGGTTACTGAAGCTTTCTTT
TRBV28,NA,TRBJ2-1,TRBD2,CASSSGTSRPTAQFF,TGTGCCAGCAGTTCAGGGACTAGCCGTCCCACTGCGCAGTTCTTC
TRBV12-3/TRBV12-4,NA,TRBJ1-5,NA,CASTLGSQPQHF,TGTGCCAGCACATTAGGGAGTCAGCCCCAGCATTTT
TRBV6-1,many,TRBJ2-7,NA,CASSASGQPYEQYF,TGTGCCAGCAGTGCCTCAGGACAGCCCTACGAGCAGTACTTC
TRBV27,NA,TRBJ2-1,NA,CASSLFQQGFNNEQFF,TGTGCCAGCAGTTTATTTCAGCAGGGTTTCAACAATGAGCAGTTCTTC
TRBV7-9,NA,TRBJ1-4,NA,CASSTSGGEKLFF,TGTGCCAGCAGCACGTCGGGTGGGGAAAAACTGTTTTTT
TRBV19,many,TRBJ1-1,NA,CASSIELARATEAFF,TGTGCCAGTAGTATAGAACTTGCTAGGGCGACTGAAGCTTTCTTT
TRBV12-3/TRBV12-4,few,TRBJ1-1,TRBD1,CASSFSGQGLTRTEAFF,TGTGCCAGCAGTTTTTCCGGACAGGGGCTTACTCGGACTGAAGCTTTCTTT
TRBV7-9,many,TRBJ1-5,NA,CASSLVGEGAQPQHF,TGTGCCAGCAGCTTAGTAGGTGAAGGGGCCCAGCCCCAGCATTTT
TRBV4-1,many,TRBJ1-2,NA,CASSRGVAGYGYGYTF,TGCGCCAGCAGCCGCGGCGTTGCAGGGTACGGCTATGGCTACACCTTC
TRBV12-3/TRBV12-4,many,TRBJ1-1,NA,CASSKGENTEAFF,TGTGCCAGCAGCAAGGGCGAGAACACTGAAGCTTTCTTT
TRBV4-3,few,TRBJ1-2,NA,CASSQAVFIDSGYTF,TGCGCCAGCAGCCAAGCTGTGTTTATAGACAGCGGCTACACCTTC
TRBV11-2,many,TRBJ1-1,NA,CASSLGLERNTEAFF,TGTGCCAGCAGCTTAGGGCTGGAGAGGAACACTGAAGCTTTCTTT
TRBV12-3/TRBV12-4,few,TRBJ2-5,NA,CASSLEGGQTQYF,TGTGCCAGCAGTTTGGAGGGGGGTCAGACCCAGTACTTC